Below, 20 T cell receptor beta chains from the same sample are listed, as sequenced in a study of blood T cell repertoires in COVID-19. This table comes from immunoSEQ multiplex PCR, and its TCRdb copy is limited to in-frame clones, with some not included. Of some 170,000 clones in the sample, about 75% were seen once. The sequencing sample was made of peripheral blood. Receptor source: an older woman with acute or convalescent COVID-19.

This clone was counted a single time. The chain joins TRBV6-6 to TRBJ1-5; a possible D gene is TRBD1 (6 bases). CDR1 and CDR2 (germline): MNHNY, SVGAGI (reference sequence). The CDR3 runs to 13 residues. Trimming shortened V by 5 bases and J by 4 bases, and 9 bases separated the two germline ends. Here the CDR3 DNA reads TGTGCCAGCAGTGGACAGCGGAATCAGCCCCAGCATTTT. It codes for CASSGQRNQPQHF.

The chain uses TRBV11-2 and TRBJ2-2, with TRBD2 as a possible D gene (5 bases). The germline CDR1 and CDR2 sequences are SGHAT and FQNNGV. The V end was cut by 3 bases, the J end by 4 bases, with 6 bases between. The CDR3 is 13 amino acids. The CDR3 sequence is CASSFRGTGELFF. The CDR3 nucleotides read TGTGCCAGCAGCTTTCGGGGCACCGGGGAGCTGTTTTTT.

The chain couples TRBV19 to TRBJ1-2; no firm D call. The CDR3 covers 12 residues. V dropped 6 bases and J dropped 5 bases, with 10 bases sitting between them. Germline loops: CDR1 LNHDA, CDR2 SQIVND (reference sequence). This CDR3 reads CASRPRGYGYTF. The CDR3 nucleotides are TGTGCCAGTAGACCGCGAGGATATGGCTACACCTTC.

The chain recombines TRBV27 with TRBJ2-7; 9 positions agree with TRBD2. The germline CDR1 and CDR2 sequences are MNHEY and SMNVEV (reference sequence). The CDR3 extends over 14 amino acids. The trim removed 2 bases at V and 2 bases at J, leaving 1 base unmatched. The CDR3 nucleotides read TGTGCCAGCAGTTTAGCGGGAGGGGCCTACGAGCAGTACTTC. Translating it yields CASSLAGGAYEQYF.

The chain joins TRBV7-9 to TRBJ2-1; TRBD2 matches at 8 bases. The CDR3 is 16 residues long. V shed 1 base, J shed 4 bases, and the junction held 6 bases outside the gene matches. Germline V gene lookup returns CDR1 SEHNR and CDR2 FQNEAQ (reference sequence). The CDR3 coding sequence is TGTGCCAGCAGCTTAGGAAAACTAGCGGCGTACAATGAGCAGTTCTTC. This encodes CASSLGKLAAYNEQFF.

This sequence joins TRBV29-1 and TRBJ1-1; possibly TRBD1 for D (6 bases). The length of the CDR3 is 12 residues. V lost 6 bases, J lost 4 bases, and 12 bases lay in between. CDR1 SQVTM and CDR2 ANQGSEA come from the germline V gene. The chain's CDR3 is CSVGQGPTEAFF. CDR3 nucleotides: TGCAGCGTCGGCCAGGGGCCCACTGAAGCTTTCTTT.

This clone was counted once. The genes are TRBV4-1 and TRBJ2-1; TRBD2 agrees at 10 bases. Germline trimming cut 0 bases from V and 5 bases from J; bases unmatched to any gene: 4. The length of the CDR3 is 16 residues. Germline CDR1 and CDR2: MGHRA and YSYEKL. The DNA for the CDR3 is TGCGCCAGCAGCCAAGATCTAGCGGGAGTCGACAATGAGCAGTTCTTC. This encodes CASSQDLAGVDNEQFF.

The rearrangement uses TRBV10-3 and TRBJ2-2; the match to TRBD2 covers 8 bases. CDR1 and CDR2 (germline): ENHRY, SYGVKD. The CDR3 has 13 residues. V gave up 10 bases and J gave up 6 bases; unmatched junction bases: 7. The CDR3 DNA reads as TGTGCCAGCTCGGGACTAGGGGCCGGGGAGCTGTTTTTT. It encodes CASSGLGAGELFF.

The chain employs TRBV19 and TRBJ2-1, with a tentative D call TRBD1 (5 bases). CDR3 length: 13 residues. Germline values: CDR1 LNHDA, CDR2 SQIVND (reference sequence). Trimming stripped 5 bases from V and 5 bases from J, with 10 bases between. In nucleotides, the CDR3 is TGTGCCAGTAGTTGGACAAAAGACAATGAGCAGTTCTTC. Translated: CASSWTKDNEQFF.

In this sample, this clone turned up a few times. The V and J genes are TRBV5-4 and TRBJ2-1, with D unresolved. Trimming took 3 bases from V and 2 from J, leaving 12 bases between them. From germline, CDR1 is SGHNT and CDR2 YYREEE (reference sequence). The CDR3 runs 15 residues. CDR3 in DNA: TGTGCCAGCAGCTCCCCCAGAACCACCTACAATGAGCAGTTCTTC. This translates into CASSSPRTTYNEQFF.

The V gene is TRBV10-2, the J gene TRBJ1-3; no firm D call. The CDR3 covers 15 residues. V was pared by 8 bases and J by 0 bases, with 14 bases between. Germline-derived CDR1 and CDR2 are WSHSY and SAAADI. CDR3 coding DNA: TGCGCCAGCGGCCACCTACAGATCTCTGGAAACACCATATATTTT. It specifies CASGHLQISGNTIYF.

This clone was recorded at least ten times. The chain joins TRBV15 to TRBJ1-2, with unresolved D. This CDR3 region has 15 residues. Trimming removed 1 base at V and 9 bases at J, with 18 bases between. From germline, CDR1 is LNHNV and CDR2 YYDKDF (reference sequence). The CDR3 DNA follows: TGTGCCACCAGCAGAGGAAATGGCAACGAGGTTAGCTACACCTTC. This translates into CATSRGNGNEVSYTF.

A few counts support this clone. The chain recombines TRBV3-1 (or the pseudogene TRBV3-2) with TRBJ1-4, with D possibly being TRBD1 (6 bases). Trimming cost V 2 bases and J 4 bases, with 17 bases left between them. The CDR3 covers 17 residues. CDR1 and CDR2 (germline): LGHDT, YNNKEL (reference sequence). CDR3 DNA sequence: TGTGCCAGCAGCCAATTACAGCAGGGGTTACTTAATGAAAAACTGTTTTTT. As protein: CASSQLQQGLLNEKLFF.

This chain connects TRBV6-4 to TRBJ2-1; D gene uncertain. The CDR3 has 13 residues. V shed 5 bases and J shed 7 bases, with 12 bases lying between them. CDR1 MRHNA and CDR2 SNTAGT come from the germline V gene. The CDR3 spells CASSTLESNEQFF. The CDR3 DNA reads as TGTGCCAGCAGTACCCTAGAGTCAAATGAGCAGTTCTTC.

This chain uses TRBV12-3 or TRBV12-4 with TRBJ1-2; 9 bases are a match to TRBD1. The J segment lost 8 bases and the V segment lost 5 bases, leaving 6 bases of the junction unmatched. The CDR3 extends over 13 amino acids. The CDR3 spells CASSPMTGGGYTF. CDR3 sequence (DNA): TGTGCCAGCAGTCCTATGACAGGGGGAGGCTACACCTTC.

The chain couples TRBV9 to TRBJ1-2; 7 positions match TRBD1. V dropped 0 bases and J dropped 6; count of bases not matched to a gene: 8. This CDR3 is 15 amino acids long. Germline lookup yields CDR1 SGDLS and CDR2 YYNGEE. CDR3 loop: CASSVGGQIWDGYTF. DNA for the CDR3: TGTGCCAGCAGCGTAGGGGGACAGATTTGGGATGGCTACACCTTC.

V is TRBV7-2 and J is TRBJ2-3, with 7 bases matching TRBD2. The CDR3 covers 15 residues. With 4 bases clipped from V and 4 bases from J, the junction kept 8 bases outside the gene matches. Germline V lookup: CDR1 SGHTA, CDR2 FQGNSA. The CDR3 region is CASSYWGGGSDTQYF. CDR3 in DNA: TGTGCCAGCAGCTATTGGGGGGGAGGGTCAGATACGCAGTATTTT.

This clone was seen at least ten times. At one end the junction does not follow the germline gene, possibly because of a read error. The gene calls are TRBV30 and TRBJ1-3; D is perhaps TRBD1 (5 bases). The germline gives CDR1 GTSNPN, CDR2 SVGIG (reference sequence). This CDR3 region has 13 residues. CDR3 region: CAWSDGAGNTIYF. The CDR3 DNA reads TGTGCCTGGAGTGATGGGGCTGGGAACACCATATATTTT.

V gene TRBV7-3 combines with J gene TRBJ1-1, with a possible D match to TRBD1 (5 bases). This CDR3 region has 13 residues. CDR1 SGHTA and CDR2 FQGTGA come from the germline V gene. V was clipped by 5 bases and J by 6 bases, with 13 bases between them. The CDR3 coding sequence is TGTGCCAGCAGCCCCGGGGGGTCCGCTGAAGCTTTCTTT. This sequence encodes CASSPGGSAEAFF.

The rearrangement joins TRBV29-1 to TRBJ2-1, with 7 bases matching TRBD1. V lost 0 bases to trimming and J lost 4 bases; unmatched junction nucleotides: 3. The CDR3 runs 14 residues. Looked up from germline, CDR1 is SQVTM and CDR2 is ANQGSEA. The CDR3 here is CSVEDVTGYNEQFF. As DNA, the CDR3 is TGCAGCGTTGAAGATGTGACAGGGTACAATGAGCAGTTCTTC.